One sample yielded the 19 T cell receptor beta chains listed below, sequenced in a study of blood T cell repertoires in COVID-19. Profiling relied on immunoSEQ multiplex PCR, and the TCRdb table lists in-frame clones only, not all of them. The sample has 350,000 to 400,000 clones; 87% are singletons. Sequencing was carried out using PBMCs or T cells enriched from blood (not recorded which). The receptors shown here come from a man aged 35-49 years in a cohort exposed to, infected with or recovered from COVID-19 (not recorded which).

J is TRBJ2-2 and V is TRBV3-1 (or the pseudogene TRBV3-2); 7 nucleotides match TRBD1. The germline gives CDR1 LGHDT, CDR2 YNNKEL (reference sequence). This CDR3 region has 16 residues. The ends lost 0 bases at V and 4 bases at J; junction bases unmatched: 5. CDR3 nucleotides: TGTGCCAGCAGCCAAGAGTACACAGGGGCCACCGGGGAGCTGTTTTTT. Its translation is CASSQEYTGATGELFF.

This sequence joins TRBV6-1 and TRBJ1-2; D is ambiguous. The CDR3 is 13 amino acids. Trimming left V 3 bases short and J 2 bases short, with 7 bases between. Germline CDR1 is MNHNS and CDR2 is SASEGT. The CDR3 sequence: CASSDLQNYGYTF. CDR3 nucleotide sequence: TGTGCCAGCAGTGATCTCCAGAACTATGGCTACACCTTC.

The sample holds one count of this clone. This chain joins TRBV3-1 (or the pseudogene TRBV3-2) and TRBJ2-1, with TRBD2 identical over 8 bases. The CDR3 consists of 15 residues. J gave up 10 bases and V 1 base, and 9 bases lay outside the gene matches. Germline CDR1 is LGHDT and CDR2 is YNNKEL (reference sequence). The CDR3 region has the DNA TGTGCCAGCAGCCAAGCCGAAAGCGGGAGATCCGAGCAGTTCTTC. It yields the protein CASSQAESGRSEQFF.

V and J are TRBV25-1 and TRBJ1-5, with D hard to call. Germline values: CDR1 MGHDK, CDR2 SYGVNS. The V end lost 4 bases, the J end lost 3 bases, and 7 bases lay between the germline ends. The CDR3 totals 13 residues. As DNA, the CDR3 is TGTGCCAGCAGTGGAGGCCTCAATCAGCCCCAGCATTTT. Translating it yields CASSGGLNQPQHF.

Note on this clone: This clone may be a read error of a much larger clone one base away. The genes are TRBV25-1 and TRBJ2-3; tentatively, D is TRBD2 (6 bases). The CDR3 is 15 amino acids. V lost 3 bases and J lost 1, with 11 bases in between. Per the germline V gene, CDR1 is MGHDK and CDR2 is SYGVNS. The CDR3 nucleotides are TGTGCCAGCAGTGACGGGACGGGGGGCACAGATACGCAGTATTTT. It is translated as CASSDGTGGTDTQYF. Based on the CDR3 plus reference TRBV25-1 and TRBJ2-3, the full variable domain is EADIYQTPRYLVIGTGKKITLECSQTMGHDKMYWYQQDPGMELHLIHYSYGVNSTEKGDLSSESTVSRIRTEHFPLTLESARPSHTSQYLCASSDGTGGTDTQYFGPGTRLTVL.

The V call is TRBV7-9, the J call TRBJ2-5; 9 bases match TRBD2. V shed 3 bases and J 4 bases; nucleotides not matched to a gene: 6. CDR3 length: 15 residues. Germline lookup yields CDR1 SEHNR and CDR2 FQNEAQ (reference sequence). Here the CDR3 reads CASSFSGRGTETQYF. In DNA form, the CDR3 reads TGTGCCAGCAGCTTTAGCGGGAGAGGAACAGAGACCCAGTACTTC.

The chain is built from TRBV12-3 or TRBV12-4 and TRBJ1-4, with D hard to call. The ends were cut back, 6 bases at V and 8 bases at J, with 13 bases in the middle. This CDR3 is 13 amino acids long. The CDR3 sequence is CASRRSGSEKLFF. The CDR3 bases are TGTGCCAGCAGAAGATCGGGATCCGAAAAACTGTTTTTT.

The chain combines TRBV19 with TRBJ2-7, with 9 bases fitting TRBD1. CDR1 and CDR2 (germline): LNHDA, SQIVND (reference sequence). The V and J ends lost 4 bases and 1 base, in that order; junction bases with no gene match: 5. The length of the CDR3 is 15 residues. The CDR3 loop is CASSRSGTGSYEQYF. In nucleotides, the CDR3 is TGTGCCAGTAGTAGGTCCGGGACAGGGTCCTACGAGCAGTACTTC.

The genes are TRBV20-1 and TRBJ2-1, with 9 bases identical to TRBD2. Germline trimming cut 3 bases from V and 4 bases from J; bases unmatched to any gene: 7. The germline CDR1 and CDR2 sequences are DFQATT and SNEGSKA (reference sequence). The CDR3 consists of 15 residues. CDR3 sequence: CSASVSGSMYNEQFF. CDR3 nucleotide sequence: TGCAGTGCTAGTGTTAGCGGGAGTATGTACAATGAGCAGTTCTTC.

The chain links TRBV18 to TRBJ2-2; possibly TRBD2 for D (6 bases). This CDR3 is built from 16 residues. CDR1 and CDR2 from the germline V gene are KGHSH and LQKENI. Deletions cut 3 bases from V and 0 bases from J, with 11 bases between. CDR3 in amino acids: CASSPEGGSNTGELFF. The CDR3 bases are TGTGCCAGCTCACCCGAGGGAGGCTCGAACACCGGGGAGCTGTTTTTT.

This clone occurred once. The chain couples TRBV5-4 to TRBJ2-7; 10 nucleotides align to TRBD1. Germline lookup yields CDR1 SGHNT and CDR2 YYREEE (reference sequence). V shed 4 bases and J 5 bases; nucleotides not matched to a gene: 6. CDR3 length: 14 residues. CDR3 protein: CASSPGQGFNEQYF. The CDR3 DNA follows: TGTGCCAGCAGCCCGGGACAGGGGTTCAACGAGCAGTACTTC.

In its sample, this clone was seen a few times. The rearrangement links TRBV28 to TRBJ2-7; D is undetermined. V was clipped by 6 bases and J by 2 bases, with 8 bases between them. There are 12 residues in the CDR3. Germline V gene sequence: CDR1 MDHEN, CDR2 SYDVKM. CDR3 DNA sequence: TGTGCCAGCAGGGCAACAACCTACGAGCAGTACTTC. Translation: CASRATTYEQYF.

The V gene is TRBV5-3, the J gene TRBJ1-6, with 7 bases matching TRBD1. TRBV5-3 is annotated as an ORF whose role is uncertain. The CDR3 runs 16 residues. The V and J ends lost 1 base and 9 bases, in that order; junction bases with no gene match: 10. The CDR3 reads CARSLRTGRGGSPLHF. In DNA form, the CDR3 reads TGTGCCAGAAGCTTGAGGACAGGCCGGGGGGGTTCACCCCTCCACTTT.

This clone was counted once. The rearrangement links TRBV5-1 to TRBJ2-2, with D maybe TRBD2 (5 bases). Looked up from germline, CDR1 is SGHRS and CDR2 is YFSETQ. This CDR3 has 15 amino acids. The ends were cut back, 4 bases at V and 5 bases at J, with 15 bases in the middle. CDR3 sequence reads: CASSPGSHGTGELFF. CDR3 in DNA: TGCGCCAGCAGCCCGGGATCCCATGGGACCGGGGAGCTGTTTTTT.

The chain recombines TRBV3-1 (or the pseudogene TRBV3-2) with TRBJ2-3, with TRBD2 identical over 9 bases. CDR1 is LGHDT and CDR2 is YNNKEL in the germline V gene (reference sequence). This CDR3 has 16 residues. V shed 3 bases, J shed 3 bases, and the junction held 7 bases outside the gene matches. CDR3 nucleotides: TGTGCCAGCAGCCACCTAGCGGGATTGAGAACAGATACGCAGTATTTT. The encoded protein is CASSHLAGLRTDTQYF.

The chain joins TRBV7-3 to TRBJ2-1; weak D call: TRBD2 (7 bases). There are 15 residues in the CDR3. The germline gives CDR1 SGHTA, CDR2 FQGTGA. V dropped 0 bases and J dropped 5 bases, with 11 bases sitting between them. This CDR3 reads CASSLTGGQDNEQFF. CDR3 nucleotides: TGTGCCAGCAGCTTAACGGGGGGGCAGGACAATGAGCAGTTCTTC. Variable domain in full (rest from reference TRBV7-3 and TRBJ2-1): GAGVSQTPSNKVTEKGKYVELRCDPISGHTALYWYRQSLGQGPEFLIYFQGTGAADDSGLPNDRFFAVRPEGSVSTLKIQRTERGDSAVYLCASSLTGGQDNEQFFGPGTRLTVL.

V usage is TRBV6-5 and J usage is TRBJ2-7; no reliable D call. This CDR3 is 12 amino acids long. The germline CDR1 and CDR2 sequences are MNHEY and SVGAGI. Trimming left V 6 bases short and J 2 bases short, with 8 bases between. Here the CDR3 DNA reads TGTGCCAGCAGCCAGGTAGCCTACGAGCAGTACTTC. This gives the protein CASSQVAYEQYF.

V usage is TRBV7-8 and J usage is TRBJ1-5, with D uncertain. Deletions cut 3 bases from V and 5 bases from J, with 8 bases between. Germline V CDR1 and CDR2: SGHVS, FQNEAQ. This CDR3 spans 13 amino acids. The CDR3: CASSLRADQPQHF. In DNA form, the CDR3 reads TGTGCCAGCAGCTTGAGGGCCGATCAGCCCCAGCATTTT.

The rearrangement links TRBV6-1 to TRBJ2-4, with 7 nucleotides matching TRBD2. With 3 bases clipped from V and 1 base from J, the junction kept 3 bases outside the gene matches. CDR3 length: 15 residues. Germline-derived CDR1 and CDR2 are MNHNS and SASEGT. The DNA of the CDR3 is TGTGCCAGCAGTGAGGGGGGGTTGGCCAAAAACATTCAGTACTTC. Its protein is CASSEGGLAKNIQYF.